This TCR beta chain was sequenced during a study of T cells after yellow fever vaccination. TCRdb called the 5' RACE reads again in MiXCR, with one record for every CDR3 protein. Counted here are approximately 550,000 distinct CDR3 sequences, 15% to 20% occurring once; the ten biggest clones make up around 15%. From germline, CDR1 is SQVTM and CDR2 ANQGSEA. Trimming took 6 bases from V and 5 from J, leaving 16 bases between them. The CDR3 runs 14 residues. The chain couples TRBV29-1 to TRBJ2-2; D remains unclear. Sequenced material: PBMCs, taken 15 days after the yellow fever booster vaccination. This sequence originates from a man under 40 who received the YFV17D yellow fever vaccine. In DNA form, the CDR3 reads TGCAGCGTGAACGCTGGATTGGGGACCGGGGAGCTGTTTTTT. Residues: CSVNAGLGTGELFF.